Each of the 30 T cell receptor beta chains below was sequenced from the same sample in a study of blood T cells in healthy people across ages. Using a J-beta primer mix together with a sample-barcoded 5' primer, a second PCR was run for about 7 to 12 cycles. Using its own MiXCR run on the 5' RACE reads, TCRdb lists one record per CDR3 protein. The table lists around 940,000 distinct CDR3 sequences, just over 50% of them singletons. The sequenced sample was blood. The receptors originated from a woman in her sixties or seventies in good health.

This clonotype was counted a single time. This chain joins TRBV7-2 and TRBJ2-1; unclear D gene. This CDR3 contains 14 residues. V lost 4 bases and J lost 2, with 9 bases in between. Germline V gives CDR1 SGHTA, CDR2 FQGNSA. CDR3 amino acids: CASSSRVAYNEQFF. The CDR3 bases are TGTGCCAGCAGCTCCCGGGTCGCCTACAATGAGCAGTTCTTC.

J is TRBJ2-5 and V is TRBV7-9; the D gene could be TRBD1 or TRBD2 (5 bases each). This CDR3 region has 13 residues. V shed 5 bases and J shed 11 bases, with 18 bases lying between them. CDR1 is SEHNR, CDR2 FQNEAQ, per germline (reference sequence). As DNA, the CDR3 is TGTGCCAGCAGCCTACTCTGGGGGAATGAGCAGTACTTC. Protein: CASSLLWGNEQYF.

The chain employs TRBV15 and TRBJ2-1, with 9 bases aligning to TRBD2. Trimming at V came to 1 base and at J to 6 bases, leaving 4 bases not matched to a gene. The CDR3 sequence is 15 residues long. Germline loops: CDR1 LNHNV, CDR2 YYDKDF (reference sequence). Here the CDR3 reads CATSRGLAGTNEQFF. The CDR3, as DNA: TGTGCCACCAGCAGAGGTCTAGCGGGAACCAATGAGCAGTTCTTC.

CDR3 residues: CSHRENNEQYF. In DNA, the CDR3 is TGCAGCCACCGTGAGAACAATGAGCAGTACTTC. The chain couples TRBV29-1 to TRBJ2-5; D ambiguous. The CDR3 extends over 11 amino acids. Germline V gene sequence: CDR1 SQVTM, CDR2 ANQGSEA. The germline V and J ends were trimmed by 8 bases and 11 bases, with 18 bases remaining between them.

This clonotype was recorded once. The J gene is TRBJ2-4, the V gene TRBV20-1; TRBD1 aligns across 11 bases. Losses at the gene ends were 7 bases for V and 13 bases for J; bases not matched to a gene: 18. Germline values: CDR1 DFQATT, CDR2 SNEGSKA (reference sequence). The CDR3 contains 15 residues. For the CDR3, the DNA is TGCAGTGTTGACTCCATCCGGACAGGGGGCTGGGGGCAGTACTTC. This encodes CSVDSIRTGGWGQYF.

V gene TRBV28 combines with J gene TRBJ2-4; a weak D match, TRBD2 (6 bases). The closer fit of TRBJ2-7 to the DNA end suggests the J call may be wrong. Looked up from germline, CDR1 is MDHEN and CDR2 is SYDVKM. The CDR3 consists of 14 residues. Written as DNA, the CDR3 is TGTGCCAGCAGTTTGGGGGTAACGGGAGCCGAGCAGTACTTC. This sequence encodes CASSLGVTGAEQYF.

V and J are TRBV27 and TRBJ2-1; 8 bases agree with TRBD2. The germline gives CDR1 MNHEY, CDR2 SMNVEV (reference sequence). J gave up 4 bases and V 2 bases, and 4 bases lay outside the gene matches. The CDR3 extends over 15 amino acids. Here the CDR3 reads CASSLSTSGYNEQFF. In DNA, the CDR3 is TGTGCCAGCAGTTTAAGTACTAGCGGATACAATGAGCAGTTCTTC.

This clonotype has a handful of counts. The chain uses TRBV25-1 and TRBJ2-1; a weak D match, TRBD2 (5 bases). The CDR3 covers 15 residues. The V end lost 3 bases, the J end lost 6 bases, and 15 bases lay between the germline ends. Germline V gene sequence: CDR1 MGHDK, CDR2 SYGVNS. The CDR3, as DNA: TGTGCCAGCAGTGATCGGAGGCAAAACCTCAATGAGCAGTTCTTC. This encodes CASSDRRQNLNEQFF.

About this clonotype itself: A junction boundary mismatches the germline segment, possibly from a read error. For the CDR3, the DNA is TGTGCCAGCAGTGACTCGACGCCTTCACCCCTCCACTTT. This codes for CASSDSTPSPLHF. The genes are TRBV6-5 and TRBJ1-6; D call uncertain. The CDR3 is 13 amino acids. CDR1 and CDR2 (germline): MNHEY, SVGAGI.

The chain couples TRBV6-5 to TRBJ1-4, with 9 bases lining up with TRBD1. Germline loops: CDR1 MNHEY, CDR2 SVGAGI. This CDR3 is built from 16 residues. After removal of 2 bases from V and 7 bases from J, the junction contained 8 bases not matched to a gene. CDR3 DNA sequence: TGTGCCAGCAGTTACGGGGTACAGGGGGCCGGTGAAAAACTGTTTTTT. Its protein is CASSYGVQGAGEKLFF.

This chain joins TRBV5-6 and TRBJ2-3, with TRBD2 identical over 14 bases. Germline V gene sequence: CDR1 SGHDT, CDR2 YYEEEE. Trimming took 4 bases from V and 1 from J; bases not matched to a gene: 11. The CDR3 spans 19 residues. The CDR3 here is CASSTGLAGGLRRTDTQYF. The CDR3 DNA sequence: TGTGCCAGCAGCACAGGACTAGCGGGAGGATTGAGACGCACAGATACGCAGTATTTT.

This rearrangement joins TRBV27 to TRBJ2-5; 8 nucleotides match TRBD2. Trimming cost V 5 bases and J 1 base; bases outside gene matches: 9. This CDR3 is built from 16 residues. CDR1 MNHEY and CDR2 SMNVEV come from the germline V gene (reference sequence). CDR3 sequence reads: CASSGLPLAVQETQYF. CDR3 bases: TGTGCCAGCAGTGGGCTCCCACTAGCGGTCCAAGAGACCCAGTACTTC.

V gene TRBV28 combines with J gene TRBJ2-1, with TRBD1 matching over 10 bases. The germline CDR1 and CDR2 sequences are MDHEN and SYDVKM. The CDR3 loop spans 14 amino acids. V gave up 3 bases and J gave up 11 bases; unmatched junction bases: 7. The DNA of the CDR3 is TGTGCCAGCAGTTTGCCCGGGACAGGGGCAAAGCAGTTCTTC. Protein sequence: CASSLPGTGAKQFF.

J is TRBJ1-1 and V is TRBV21-1; the table's D call TRBD1 went unverified against the DNA. TRBV21-1 represents a pseudogene. The CDR3 spans 18 residues. As DNA, the CDR3 is TGTGCCAGCAGCAAGGGGCTCGGCAGGGGGGGAATGAACACTGAAGCTTTCTTT. Translating gives CASSKGLGRGGMNTEAFF.

The CDR3 loop reads CASSGLGGRSRFF. CDR3 sequence (DNA): TGTGCCAGCAGCGGACTGGGCGGGAGGTCTAGGTTCTTC. The chain carries TRBV11-2 and TRBJ2-1; 8 nucleotides agree with TRBD2. Losses at the gene ends were 5 bases for V and 15 bases for J; bases not matched to a gene: 12. CDR3 length equals 13 residues. The germline V gene encodes CDR1 SGHAT and CDR2 FQNNGV.

Only a few counts were recorded for this clonotype. The genes are TRBV9 and TRBJ2-7; TRBD2 agrees at 10 bases. The germline gives CDR1 SGDLS, CDR2 YYNGEE. This CDR3 is 16 amino acids long. V lost 2 bases, J lost 4 bases, and 9 bases stayed unmatched. Here the CDR3 reads CASSVSTSGNLYEQYF. In DNA form, the CDR3 reads TGTGCCAGCAGCGTCAGTACTAGCGGGAATTTGTACGAGCAGTACTTC.

V and J are TRBV7-8 and TRBJ2-1; 9 nucleotides line up with TRBD2. The V and J ends lost 1 base and 0 bases, in that order; junction bases with no gene match: 7. CDR3 length equals 18 residues. Germline-derived CDR1 and CDR2 are SGHVS and FQNEAQ. The CDR3 DNA sequence: TGTGCCAGCAGCTTAGGGCTAGCGGGATTCAGCTCCTACAATGAGCAGTTCTTC. Its translation is CASSLGLAGFSSYNEQFF.

This chain links TRBV20-1 with TRBJ2-1, with 9 nucleotides matching TRBD1. This CDR3 region has 12 residues. Germline loops: CDR1 DFQATT, CDR2 SNEGSKA (reference sequence). V lost 6 bases, J lost 12 bases, and 9 bases stayed unmatched. DNA for the CDR3: TGCAGTGCCCGGGACAGGGTCGGGGGGCAGTTCTTC. The encoded protein is CSARDRVGGQFF.

On this clonotype: The junction does not match germline at one end; this may be a read error. The chain couples TRBV12-3 or TRBV12-4 to TRBJ1-2, with D hard to call. The CDR3 totals 12 residues. The CDR3 DNA reads as TGTGTCAGCAGTTTGTGGGAGCAGGGCTACACCTTC. Translating gives CVSSLWEQGYTF.

The V gene is TRBV24-1, the J gene TRBJ2-5, with TRBD1 identical over 9 bases. Germline assignment: CDR1 KGHDR and CDR2 SFDVKD. The CDR3 runs to 17 residues. After removal of 2 bases from V and 2 bases from J, the junction contained 8 bases not matched to a gene. In DNA form, the CDR3 reads TGTGCCACCAGTGATTGGGGACAGGGACTAACACAAGAGACCCAGTACTTC. As protein: CATSDWGQGLTQETQYF.

The chain combines TRBV28 with TRBJ2-4, with D maybe TRBD2 (5 bases). Gene TRBJ2-7 matches the end of the DNA better, so the J call may be wrong. The CDR3 contains 13 residues. Germline CDR1 is MDHEN and CDR2 is SYDVKM. CDR3 DNA: TGTGCCAGCAGTTTAAGTCAGGCGGGCGAGCAGTACTTC. This codes for CASSLSQAGEQYF.

V is TRBV20-1 and J is TRBJ2-3; D gene ambiguous. Germline loops: CDR1 DFQATT, CDR2 SNEGSKA (reference sequence). The CDR3 runs 16 residues. Trimming removed 1 base at V and 4 bases at J, with 18 bases between. The CDR3 DNA sequence: TGCAGTGCTAGAGTGTACTCACCGAGTCCCGCAGATACGCAGTATTTT. It encodes CSARVYSPSPADTQYF.

This clonotype was seen more than once but under ten times. V is TRBV4-2 and J is TRBJ2-5; 9 positions match TRBD1. V lost 1 base to trimming and J lost 4 bases; unmatched junction nucleotides: 1. Germline lookup yields CDR1 LGHNA and CDR2 YNFKEQ. This CDR3 region has 14 residues. This CDR3 reads CASSQGTGVETQYF. CDR3 nucleotide sequence: TGTGCCAGCAGCCAAGGGACAGGGGTAGAGACCCAGTACTTC.

The rearrangement links TRBV4-1 to TRBJ1-4; no reliable D call. This CDR3 contains 15 residues. The germline gives CDR1 MGHRA, CDR2 YSYEKL. Trimming pared 0 bases from V and 8 bases from J, leaving 13 bases between. The CDR3 nucleotides are TGCGCCAGCAGCCAAGAGACCCTTAGCTACGAAAAACTGTTTTTT. It encodes CASSQETLSYEKLFF.

This chain links TRBV29-1 with TRBJ2-5; D is perhaps TRBD1 or TRBD2 (5 bases each). From germline, CDR1 is SQVTM and CDR2 ANQGSEA. V gave up 5 bases and J gave up 2 bases, with 12 bases separating them. This CDR3 is 13 amino acids long. DNA of the CDR3: TGCAGCGTTAAGGGGAGTCGGCAAGAGACCCAGTACTTC. Encoded protein: CSVKGSRQETQYF.

The genes are TRBV12-3 or TRBV12-4 and TRBJ1-1; D is undetermined. V was trimmed by 0 bases and J by 8 bases, leaving 10 bases between them. This CDR3 region has 13 residues. CDR3 sequence: CASSLAWAAEAFF. The CDR3, as DNA: TGTGCCAGCAGTTTAGCGTGGGCAGCAGAAGCTTTCTTT.

This sequence joins TRBV2 and TRBJ2-3; D may be TRBD1 or TRBD2 (5 bases each). Germline CDR1 SNHLY, CDR2 FYNNEI. CDR3 length: 12 amino acids. With 8 bases removed from V and 5 bases from J, the gap between germline ends came to 11 bases. Here the CDR3 DNA reads TGTGCCAGCGGGACCTTGAGAGATACGCAGTATTTT. Its protein is CASGTLRDTQYF. Full variable domain (rest looked up from reference TRBV2 and TRBJ2-3): EPEVTQTPSHQVTQMGQEVILRCVPISNHLYFYWYRQILGQKVEFLVSFYNNEISEKSEIFDDQFSVERPDGSNFTLKIRSTKLEDSAMYFCASGTLRDTQYFGPGTRLTVL.

The chain is built from TRBV7-2 and TRBJ2-3; no definite D call. The CDR3 has 15 residues. Per the germline V gene, CDR1 is SGHTA and CDR2 is FQGNSA. With 1 base removed from V and 3 bases from J, the gap between germline ends came to 11 bases. Here the CDR3 reads CASSLEVPRTDTQYF. As DNA, the CDR3 is TGTGCCAGCAGCTTAGAGGTCCCCCGGACAGATACGCAGTATTTT.

The V gene is TRBV7-3, the J gene TRBJ2-5; 11 bases are shared with TRBD2. V trimming: 2 bases; J trimming: 11 bases; junction bases outside the gene matches: 16. Germline V gene sequence: CDR1 SGHTA, CDR2 FQGTGA. This CDR3 contains 17 residues. The CDR3 nucleotides read TGTGCCAGCAGCTTAGGTGAACTAGCGGGAGTCGGGAATGAGCAGTACTTC. Translating it yields CASSLGELAGVGNEQYF.

The chain links TRBV27 to TRBJ2-1; 11 bases align to TRBD2. Germline CDR1 is MNHEY and CDR2 is SMNVEV (reference sequence). The CDR3 runs 15 residues. Trimming cost V 6 bases and J 6 bases; bases outside gene matches: 7. CDR3 nucleotide sequence: TGTGCCAGCAGCCCAATAGCGGGAGGGGTCAATGAGCAGTTCTTC. Translating gives CASSPIAGGVNEQFF.